Following are 7 T cell receptor beta chains from one sample sequenced in a study of preoperative IRX-2 immunotherapy in early breast cancer. Specified treatment: preoperative locoregional IRX-2 cytokine immunotherapy. TCRdb's table, derived via immunoSEQ multiplex PCR, lists solely in-frame clones and lacks some. The table shows about 3,500 clones, with 65% to 85% occurring only once. Sequencing used tumor tissue, obtained before IRX-2 immunotherapy. These receptors were taken from a human donor with breast cancer.

The J gene is TRBJ2-7, the V gene TRBV11-3, with 8 bases aligning to TRBD2. V gave up 4 bases and J gave up 3 bases; unmatched junction bases: 11. Germline lookup yields CDR1 SGHNT and CDR2 YENEEA. The length of the CDR3 is 16 residues. The CDR3 DNA follows: TGTGCCAGCAGCTCAGTGGGCGGGAGGAATGGCTACGAGCAGTACTTC. It translates to CASSSVGGRNGYEQYF. The variable domain in full, with the rest retrieved from reference TRBV11-3 and TRBJ2-7, is EAGVVQSPRYKIIEKKQPVAFWCNPISGHNTLYWYLQNLGQGPELLIRYENEEAVDDSQLPKDRFSAERLKGVDSTLKIQPAELGDSAVYLCASSSVGGRNGYEQYFGPGTRLTVT.

By sample fraction, this clone is large. This chain joins TRBV11-3 and TRBJ1-3, with 8 bases lining up with TRBD1. V was pared by 5 bases and J by 8 bases, with 11 bases of the junction left unmatched. CDR3 length: 15 amino acids. The germline V gene has CDR1 SGHNT and CDR2 YENEEA. In DNA form, the CDR3 reads TGTGCCAGCAGCGGGTCGACAGGGGTGTCGGACACCATATATTTT. This encodes CASSGSTGVSDTIYF.

Here the CDR3 reads CASSLHEGMRTEAFF. The CDR3 region has the DNA TGTGCCAGCAGCTTACATGAAGGGATGCGCACTGAAGCTTTCTTT. The chain couples TRBV11-3 to TRBJ1-1; no clear D. The CDR3 is 15 amino acids. Germline loops: CDR1 SGHNT, CDR2 YENEEA. V lost 2 bases to trimming and J lost 4 bases, with 14 bases between them.

The chain combines TRBV6-8 with TRBJ1-2; D uncertain. Deletions cut 6 bases from V and 2 bases from J, with 10 bases between. The germline V gene encodes CDR1 MNHGY and CDR2 SAAAGT. This CDR3 region has 13 residues. The CDR3 region is CASRASLNYGYTF. The CDR3 region has the DNA TGTGCCAGCAGAGCGAGCCTAAACTATGGCTACACCTTC.

This chain links TRBV6-8 with TRBJ2-3, with D maybe TRBD1 (5 bases). The CDR3 runs 17 residues. The germline V and J ends were trimmed by 5 bases and 7 bases, with 25 bases remaining between them. Germline V gives CDR1 MNHGY, CDR2 SAAAGT. DNA of the CDR3: TGTGCCAGCAGTCCCGCGCGCCAGGGCTCGCGTGTGAATACGCAGTATTTT. This codes for CASSPARQGSRVNTQYF.

The chain joins TRBV6-7 to TRBJ1-2; unclear D gene. TRBV6-7 is labeled an ORF, and its function is uncertain. V was clipped by 5 bases and J by 4 bases, with 17 bases between them. The CDR3 totals 15 residues. The CDR3 loop is CASSEGGGVGYGYTF. The CDR3 DNA reads TGTGCCAGCAGTGAAGGTGGCGGGGTCGGCTATGGCTACACCTTC.

The gene calls are TRBV29-1 and TRBJ1-1; 8 nucleotides agree with TRBD1. V was clipped by 7 bases and J by 4 bases; unmatched bases: 5. This CDR3 region has 12 residues. The germline V gene has CDR1 SQVTM and CDR2 ANQGSEA. CDR3 sequence (DNA): TGCAGCGGGGACACAGGGGGCACTGAAGCTTTCTTT. Protein sequence: CSGDTGGTEAFF.